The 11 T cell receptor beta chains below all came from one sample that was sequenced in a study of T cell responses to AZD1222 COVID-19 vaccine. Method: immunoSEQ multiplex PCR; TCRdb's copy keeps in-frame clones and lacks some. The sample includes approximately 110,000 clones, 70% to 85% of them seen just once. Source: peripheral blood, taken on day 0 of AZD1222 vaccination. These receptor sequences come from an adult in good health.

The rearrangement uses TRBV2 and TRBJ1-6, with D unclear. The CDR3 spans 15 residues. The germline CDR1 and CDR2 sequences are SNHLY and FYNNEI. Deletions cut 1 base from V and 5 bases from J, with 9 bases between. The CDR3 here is CASSEGRADNSPLHF. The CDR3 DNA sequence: TGTGCCAGCAGTGAAGGGAGGGCCGATAATTCACCCCTCCACTTT. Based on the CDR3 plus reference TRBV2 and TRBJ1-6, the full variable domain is EPEVTQTPSHQVTQMGQEVILRCVPISNHLYFYWYRQILGQKVEFLVSFYNNEISEKSEIFDDQFSVERPDGSNFTLKIRSTKLEDSAMYFCASSEGRADNSPLHFGNGTRLTVT.

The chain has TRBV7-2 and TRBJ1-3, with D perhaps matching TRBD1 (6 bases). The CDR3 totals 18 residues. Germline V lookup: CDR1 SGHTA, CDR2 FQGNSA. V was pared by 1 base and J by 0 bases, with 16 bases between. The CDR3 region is CASSLEGFGTLSGNTIYF. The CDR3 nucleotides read TGTGCCAGCAGCTTAGAGGGATTTGGGACACTCTCTGGAAACACCATATATTTT.

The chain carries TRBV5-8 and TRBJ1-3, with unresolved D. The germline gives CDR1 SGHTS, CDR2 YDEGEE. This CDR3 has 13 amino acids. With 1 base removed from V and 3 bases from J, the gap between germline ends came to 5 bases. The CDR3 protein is CASSLSLGNTIYF. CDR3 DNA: TGTGCCAGCAGCTTGTCACTTGGAAACACCATATATTTT.

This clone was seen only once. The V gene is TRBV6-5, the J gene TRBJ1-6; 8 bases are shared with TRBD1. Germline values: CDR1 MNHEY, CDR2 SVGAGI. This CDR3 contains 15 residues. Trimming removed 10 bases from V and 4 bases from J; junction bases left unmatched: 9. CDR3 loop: CATRTGSLYNSPLHF. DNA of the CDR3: TGTGCCACCCGGACAGGGAGCCTATATAATTCACCCCTCCACTTT.

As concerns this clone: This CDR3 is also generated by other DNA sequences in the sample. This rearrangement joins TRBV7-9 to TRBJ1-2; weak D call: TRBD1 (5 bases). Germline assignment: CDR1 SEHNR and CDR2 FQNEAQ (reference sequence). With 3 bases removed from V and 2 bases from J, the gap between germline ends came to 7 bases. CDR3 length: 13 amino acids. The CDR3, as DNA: TGTGCCAGCAGCTTGGAGGGGAACTATGGCTACACCTTC. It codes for CASSLEGNYGYTF.

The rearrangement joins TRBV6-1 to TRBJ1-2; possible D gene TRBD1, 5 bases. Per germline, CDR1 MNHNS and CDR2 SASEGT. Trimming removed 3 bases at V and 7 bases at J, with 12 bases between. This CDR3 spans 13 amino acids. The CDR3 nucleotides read TGTGCCAGCAGTGAGGGGGTTTCGGGTGGCTACACCTTC. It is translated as CASSEGVSGGYTF.

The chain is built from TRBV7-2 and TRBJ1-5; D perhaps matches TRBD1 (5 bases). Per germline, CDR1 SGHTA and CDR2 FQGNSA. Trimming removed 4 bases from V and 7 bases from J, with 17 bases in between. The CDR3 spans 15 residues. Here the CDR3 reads CASSSSRYGGQPQHF. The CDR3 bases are TGTGCCAGCAGCTCGAGTCGGTATGGGGGACAGCCCCAGCATTTT.

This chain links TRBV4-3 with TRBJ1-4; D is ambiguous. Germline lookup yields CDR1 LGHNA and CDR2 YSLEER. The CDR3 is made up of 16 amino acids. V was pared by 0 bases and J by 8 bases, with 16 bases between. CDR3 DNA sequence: TGCGCCAGCAGCCAAGACGTGTCAGGAAGTAGGGAAAAACTGTTTTTT. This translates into CASSQDVSGSREKLFF.

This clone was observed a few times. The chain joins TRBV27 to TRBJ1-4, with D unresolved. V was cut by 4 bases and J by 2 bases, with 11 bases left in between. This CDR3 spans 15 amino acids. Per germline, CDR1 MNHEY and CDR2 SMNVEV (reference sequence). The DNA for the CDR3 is TGTGCCAGCAGTTCACAAGGTTGGACTAATGAAAAACTGTTTTTT. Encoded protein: CASSSQGWTNEKLFF.

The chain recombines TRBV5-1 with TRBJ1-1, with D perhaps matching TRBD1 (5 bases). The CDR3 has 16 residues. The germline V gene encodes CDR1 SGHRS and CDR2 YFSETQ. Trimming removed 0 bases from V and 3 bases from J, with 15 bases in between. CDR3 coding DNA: TGCGCCAGCAGCTTGGGCCATGGGGGTGGGGACACTGAAGCTTTCTTT. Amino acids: CASSLGHGGGDTEAFF.

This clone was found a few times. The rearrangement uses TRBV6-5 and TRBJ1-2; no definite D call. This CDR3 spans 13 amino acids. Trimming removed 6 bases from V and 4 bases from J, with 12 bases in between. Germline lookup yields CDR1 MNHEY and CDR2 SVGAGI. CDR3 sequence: CASSQDRAYGYTF. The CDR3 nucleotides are TGTGCCAGCAGCCAGGACCGAGCCTATGGCTACACCTTC.